These 30 T cell receptor beta chains were all obtained from the same sample, sequenced in a study of blood T cell repertoires in COVID-19. The repertoire was sequenced with immunoSEQ multiplex PCR; TCRdb's copy has only in-frame clones and lacks some. The sample includes a few hundred thousand clones, roughly 87% of them seen just once. Sample: peripheral blood. The receptors originated from a man aged 45-65 years with active or convalescent COVID-19.

The chain combines TRBV15 with TRBJ2-5; D might be TRBD2 (6 bases). V was trimmed by 5 bases and J by 4 bases, leaving 17 bases between them. Germline V gives CDR1 LNHNV, CDR2 YYDKDF (reference sequence). The CDR3 totals 15 residues. The CDR3 reads CATSVGTLKGETQYF. CDR3 nucleotide sequence: TGTGCCACCAGCGTCGGGACTTTAAAGGGAGAGACCCAGTACTTC.

This chain connects TRBV3-1 (or the pseudogene TRBV3-2) to TRBJ2-6, with a tentative D call TRBD1 (5 bases). From germline, CDR1 is LGHDT and CDR2 YNNKEL (reference sequence). V was cut by 2 bases and J by 2 bases, with 10 bases left in between. The CDR3 contains 16 residues. CDR3 loop: CASSQSPGTGANVLTF. DNA of the CDR3: TGTGCCAGCAGCCAATCTCCAGGGACTGGGGCCAACGTCCTGACTTTC.

DNA for the CDR3: TGTGCCAGCAGCCTAAGGACTGCGGATACGCAGTATTTT. Amino acids: CASSLRTADTQYF. The rearrangement uses TRBV7-3 and TRBJ2-3; a weak D match, TRBD2 (5 bases). Germline-derived CDR1 and CDR2 are SGHTA and FQGTGA. There are 13 residues in the CDR3. Trimming took off 5 bases at V and 6 bases at J, with 12 bases between the two ends.

In regard to this clone: The junction departs from the called germline gene at one end, perhaps through a read error. Written as DNA, the CDR3 is TGCGCCAGCAGCTTGGGTTCCGACAGGGCACAAGCGATCTTC. Translating it yields CASSLGSDRAQAIF. This chain uses TRBV5-1 with TRBJ2-1; the match to TRBD1 covers 7 bases. This CDR3 spans 14 amino acids. Germline-derived CDR1 and CDR2 are SGHRS and YFSETQ.

CDR3 sequence: CASSARVGDSEQFF. The CDR3 nucleotides are TGTGCCAGCAGCGCGAGGGTCGGGGATAGTGAGCAGTTCTTC. V and J are TRBV11-2 and TRBJ2-1; TRBD2 might be the D (5 bases). This CDR3 contains 14 residues. V lost 5 bases to trimming and J lost 9 bases, with 17 bases between them. Germline V gene lookup returns CDR1 SGHAT and CDR2 FQNNGV.

This chain links TRBV11-3 with TRBJ1-6, with 9 positions matching TRBD1. There are 20 residues in the CDR3. Germline V gene data show CDR1 as SGHNT and CDR2 as YENEEA. V lost 4 bases, J lost 10 bases, and 23 bases stayed unmatched. The CDR3: CASSSRGAGTGNGMNSPLHF. CDR3 DNA sequence: TGTGCCAGCAGCTCCCGAGGTGCCGGGACAGGGAATGGAATGAACTCACCCCTCCACTTT. The complete variable domain, with remaining parts taken from reference TRBV11-3 and TRBJ1-6, reads EAGVVQSPRYKIIEKKQPVAFWCNPISGHNTLYWYLQNLGQGPELLIRYENEEAVDDSQLPKDRFSAERLKGVDSTLKIQPAELGDSAVYLCASSSRGAGTGNGMNSPLHFGNGTRLTVT.

This chain links TRBV15 with TRBJ1-2; TRBD1 matches at 8 bases. Trimming removed 0 bases from V and 3 bases from J; junction bases left unmatched: 6. The CDR3 covers 16 residues. From germline, CDR1 is LNHNV and CDR2 YYDKDF (reference sequence). The CDR3: CATSRDLTGGDYGYTF. The DNA for the CDR3 is TGTGCCACCAGCAGAGATCTAACAGGGGGGGACTATGGCTACACCTTC.

The CDR3 sequence: CASSVEVYNEQFF. For the CDR3, the DNA is TGTGCCAGCAGTGTGGAGGTTTACAATGAGCAGTTCTTC. This chain joins TRBV2 and TRBJ2-1; TRBD2 is a possible D gene (5 bases). V dropped 4 bases and J dropped 4 bases, with 8 bases sitting between them. Germline CDR1 reads SNHLY; CDR2 reads FYNNEI. The length of the CDR3 is 13 residues.

The chain employs TRBV6-1 and TRBJ2-5; 9 nucleotides agree with TRBD2. V gave up 2 bases and J gave up 4 bases; unmatched junction bases: 11. Germline values: CDR1 MNHNS, CDR2 SASEGT. The CDR3 loop spans 17 amino acids. The CDR3 bases are TGTGCCAGCAGTGAACTGGCGGGAGGGCCTAGGGGAGAGACCCAGTACTTC. Translation: CASSELAGGPRGETQYF.

The chain recombines TRBV29-1 with TRBJ2-3; D is uncertain. Per the germline V gene, CDR1 is SQVTM and CDR2 is ANQGSEA. V dropped 4 bases and J dropped 2 bases, with 10 bases sitting between them. This CDR3 has 13 residues. CDR3 bases: TGCAGCGTTGGTCATAGCCACACAGATACGCAGTATTTT. Translation gives CSVGHSHTDTQYF.

V gene TRBV2 combines with J gene TRBJ1-5; TRBD1 agrees at 10 bases. CDR1 SNHLY and CDR2 FYNNEI come from the germline V gene. J was trimmed by 1 base and V by 2 bases; bases with no gene match: 5. This CDR3 region has 17 residues. The DNA of the CDR3 is TGTGCCAGCAGTGAAAGACAGGGGGCTAGGAGCAATCAGCCCCAGCATTTT. Translated: CASSERQGARSNQPQHF. The full variable domain, with the rest looked up from reference TRBV2 and TRBJ1-5, is EPEVTQTPSHQVTQMGQEVILRCVPISNHLYFYWYRQILGQKVEFLVSFYNNEISEKSEIFDDQFSVERPDGSNFTLKIRSTKLEDSAMYFCASSERQGARSNQPQHFGDGTRLSIL.

This clone is a singleton in its sample. The V gene is TRBV18, the J gene TRBJ1-1, with unresolved D. The V end was cut by 2 bases, the J end by 3 bases, with 7 bases between. This CDR3 comprises 13 residues. The germline gives CDR1 KGHSH, CDR2 LQKENI. DNA for the CDR3: TGTGCCAGCTCACCAGTGGCAGACACTGAAGCTTTCTTT. Encoded protein: CASSPVADTEAFF.

This clone was detected only once. The rearrangement joins TRBV19 to TRBJ2-7; a possible D gene is TRBD1 (5 bases). V gave up 3 bases and J gave up 2 bases, with 11 bases separating them. The CDR3 consists of 14 residues. CDR1 and CDR2 (germline): LNHDA, SQIVND (reference sequence). As DNA, the CDR3 is TGTGCCAGTAGTATTGTAAGGGGAACCTACGAGCAGTACTTC. Amino acids: CASSIVRGTYEQYF. The full variable domain, rest sourced from reference TRBV19 and TRBJ2-7, is DGGITQSPKYLFRKEGQNVTLSCEQNLNHDAMYWYRQDPGQGLRLIYYSQIVNDFQKGDIAEGYSVSREKKESFPLTVTSAQKNPTAFYLCASSIVRGTYEQYFGPGTRLTVT.

The rearrangement uses TRBV5-5 and TRBJ2-7; 7 positions agree with TRBD1. Germline V gene lookup returns CDR1 SGHKS and CDR2 YYEKEE (reference sequence). The CDR3 is 16 residues long. Trimming at V came to 1 base and at J to 3 bases, leaving 10 bases not matched to a gene. The CDR3 nucleotides read TGTGCCAGCAGCTTGTATTCCGGGACAGCGGTCTACGAGCAGTACTTC. Its protein product is CASSLYSGTAVYEQYF.

This chain links TRBV19 with TRBJ1-4; D unclear. CDR3 length: 12 amino acids. CDR1 and CDR2 from the germline V gene are LNHDA and SQIVND (reference sequence). Trimming cost V 3 bases and J 5 bases, with 4 bases left between them. CDR3 DNA: TGTGCCAGTAGTATTCAGAATGAAAAACTGTTTTTT. It specifies CASSIQNEKLFF.

This clone showed up just once. V gene TRBV7-8 combines with J gene TRBJ2-7; 8 nucleotides line up with TRBD1. The CDR3 spans 16 residues. The germline V gene encodes CDR1 SGHVS and CDR2 FQNEAQ. After removal of 1 base from V and 2 bases from J, the junction contained 7 bases not matched to a gene. The CDR3 DNA is TGTGCCAGCAGCTTAGAGCAACCGGGACAGGCCTACGAGCAGTACTTC. This codes for CASSLEQPGQAYEQYF.

Remarks on this clone: The germline gene is not matched at one end of the junction; a read error may be the cause. The CDR3 DNA follows: TGTGCTAGCAGCTTAGCCTTTGAGTCGGGGTATGAGCAGTTCTTC. It yields the protein CASSLAFESGYEQFF. The chain uses TRBV7-7 and TRBJ2-1; possibly TRBD2 for D (5 bases). Germline loops: CDR1 SSHAT, CDR2 FNYEAQ (reference sequence). This CDR3 comprises 15 residues.

The J gene is TRBJ2-5, the V gene TRBV29-1; the match to TRBD1 covers 7 bases. Germline V gene sequence: CDR1 SQVTM, CDR2 ANQGSEA. This CDR3 is 15 amino acids long. The V and J ends lost 5 bases and 1 base, in that order; junction bases with no gene match: 10. CDR3 sequence: CSVSLTGLFQETQYF. CDR3 nucleotide sequence: TGCAGCGTTTCATTGACAGGGCTATTCCAAGAGACCCAGTACTTC.

The rearrangement joins TRBV28 to TRBJ1-3, with 7 bases matching TRBD1. This CDR3 has 16 residues. Germline V lookup: CDR1 MDHEN, CDR2 SYDVKM. Losses at the gene ends were 5 bases for V and 7 bases for J; bases not matched to a gene: 14. CDR3 DNA sequence: TGTGCCAGCAGTGCTAATACAGGGGCCCTAGGGAACACCATATATTTT. Its translation: CASSANTGALGNTIYF.

This chain uses TRBV7-8 with TRBJ1-1, with 9 bases that match TRBD1. V shed 4 bases and J 3 bases; nucleotides not matched to a gene: 12. Germline lookup yields CDR1 SGHVS and CDR2 FQNEAQ. The CDR3 loop spans 17 amino acids. CDR3: CASSSIYRGPGDTEAFF. CDR3 coding DNA: TGTGCCAGCAGCTCCATCTACAGGGGGCCGGGGGACACTGAAGCTTTCTTT.

This chain uses TRBV18 with TRBJ2-1; 12 bases are shared with TRBD1. Germline trimming cut 1 base from V and 3 bases from J; bases unmatched to any gene: 16. CDR3 size: 21 residues. Germline lookup yields CDR1 KGHSH and CDR2 LQKENI. This chain's CDR3 is CASSPREPGQGAFLLYNEQFF. Here the CDR3 DNA reads TGTGCCAGCTCACCACGCGAACCGGGACAGGGGGCATTTCTTCTCTACAATGAGCAGTTCTTC.

The gene calls are TRBV19 and TRBJ1-6, with 8 bases matching TRBD1. The germline gives CDR1 LNHDA, CDR2 SQIVND (reference sequence). Losses at the gene ends were 5 bases for V and 9 bases for J; bases not matched to a gene: 3. CDR3 length equals 13 residues. The CDR3 reads CASSGQGFSPLHF. The CDR3 DNA reads as TGTGCCAGTAGTGGACAGGGTTTTTCACCCCTCCACTTT.

This chain uses TRBV29-1 with TRBJ1-2; 7 bases map to TRBD1. The CDR3 is 12 residues long. With V trimmed by 4 bases and J by 3 bases, 2 bases remained unmatched. Germline V gene lookup returns CDR1 SQVTM and CDR2 ANQGSEA. CDR3 DNA: TGCAGCGTTGGCGGACAGGACTATGGCTACACCTTC. Translation gives CSVGGQDYGYTF.

The V gene is TRBV5-1, the J gene TRBJ1-4; unclear D gene. Trimming removed 4 bases from V and 8 bases from J, with 12 bases in between. This CDR3 spans 13 amino acids. The germline CDR1 and CDR2 sequences are SGHRS and YFSETQ. CDR3 sequence: CASSENRGEKLFF. The DNA of the CDR3 is TGCGCCAGCAGCGAAAACCGCGGAGAAAAACTGTTTTTT.

This chain joins TRBV19 and TRBJ1-6, with 8 bases matching TRBD1. V shed 7 bases and J 7 bases; nucleotides not matched to a gene: 9. Germline CDR1 LNHDA, CDR2 SQIVND (reference sequence). This CDR3 has 15 amino acids. The CDR3 is CASTSSQGANSPLHF. The CDR3, as DNA: TGTGCCAGTACCTCCAGCCAGGGGGCGAATTCACCCCTCCACTTT.

Concerning this clone itself: Different DNA sequences within this sample yield the same CDR3. The rearrangement links TRBV4-1 to TRBJ1-1; no clear D gene. V was trimmed by 0 bases and J by 2 bases, leaving 7 bases between them. Germline values: CDR1 MGHRA, CDR2 YSYEKL. The CDR3 contains 14 residues. This chain's CDR3 is CASSQDRSNTEAFF. CDR3 sequence (DNA): TGCGCCAGCAGCCAAGATCGGTCAAACACTGAAGCTTTCTTT.

The rearrangement joins TRBV28 to TRBJ1-5; D is uncertain. V dropped 8 bases and J dropped 0 bases, with 11 bases sitting between them. Germline V gene sequence: CDR1 MDHEN, CDR2 SYDVKM. The CDR3 is made up of 14 amino acids. The CDR3 region has the DNA TGTGCCAGCGGGAGGCAGTATAGCAATCAGCCCCAGCATTTT. It translates to CASGRQYSNQPQHF.

The gene calls are TRBV29-1 and TRBJ2-1; possibly TRBD1 for D (5 bases). Trimming pared 7 bases from V and 6 bases from J, leaving 10 bases between. In germline, CDR1 is SQVTM, CDR2 ANQGSEA. This CDR3 contains 11 residues. Written as DNA, the CDR3 is TGCAGCGCGAGAAGGGGCAATGAGCAGTTCTTC. Translated, it gives CSARRGNEQFF.

The rearrangement uses TRBV7-3 and TRBJ2-7, with D possibly being TRBD1 (6 bases). The CDR3 has 15 residues. Germline CDR1 is SGHTA and CDR2 is FQGTGA. The V end lost 1 base, the J end lost 4 bases, and 14 bases lay between the germline ends. The CDR3 loop is CASSLSVAGAYEQYF. CDR3 nucleotides: TGTGCCAGCAGCTTAAGCGTGGCAGGGGCTTACGAGCAGTACTTC.

The V and J genes are TRBV6-2 or TRBV6-3 and TRBJ2-3; 11 nucleotides align to TRBD2. This CDR3 is 16 amino acids long. With V trimmed by 2 bases and J by 3 bases, 4 bases remained unmatched. The germline V gene encodes CDR1 MNHEY and CDR2 SVGEGT. The CDR3 coding sequence is TGTGCCAGCAGTTACGCGGTAGCGGGAGGGACAGATACGCAGTATTTT. Amino acids: CASSYAVAGGTDTQYF.